Shown below are 28 T cell receptor beta chains from a single sample sequenced in a study of T cell repertoires in cytomegalovirus infection. TCRdb called the reads again in MiXCR, with one record for every CDR3 protein. The sample contains about 530,000 distinct CDR3 sequences, 26% of which appear only once. Source material: PBMCs. These receptors came from a human donor in good health (CMV status not recorded). Some clones in this sample may be carry-over from other donors' samples.

This clonotype showed up many times. This chain joins TRBV7-4 and TRBJ1-3; tentatively, D is TRBD1 (5 bases). Germline lookup yields CDR1 SGHVT and CDR2 SQSDAQ. V shed 5 bases and J shed 2 bases, with 16 bases lying between them. The CDR3 loop spans 16 amino acids. The CDR3 region has the DNA TGTGCCAGCAGCCGGACTGGGGGGGTCGCTGGAAACACCATATATTTT. Protein: CASSRTGGVAGNTIYF.

This clonotype was counted many times. The chain carries TRBV28 and TRBJ2-5; D may be TRBD2 (6 bases). V gave up 5 bases and J gave up 7 bases, with 17 bases separating them. Per the germline V gene, CDR1 is MDHEN and CDR2 is SYDVKM. The CDR3 consists of 14 residues. CDR3 region: CASSPRGAEVTQYF. The DNA for the CDR3 is TGTGCCAGCAGTCCCCGCGGGGCCGAGGTGACCCAGTACTTC.

This sequence joins TRBV20-1 and TRBJ2-1; 13 bases map to TRBD2. Per germline, CDR1 DFQATT and CDR2 SNEGSKA (reference sequence). CDR3 length equals 14 residues. The V segment lost 6 bases and the J segment 4 bases; nucleotides outside the gene matches: 3. Here the CDR3 reads CSAMGLAGYNEQFF. DNA for the CDR3: TGCAGTGCAATGGGACTAGCGGGATACAATGAGCAGTTCTTC.

This clonotype appeared many times. This rearrangement joins TRBV7-8 to TRBJ1-4, with a weak D call TRBD1 (5 bases). Per germline, CDR1 SGHVS and CDR2 FQNEAQ. This CDR3 has 12 amino acids. V was trimmed by 1 base and J by 14 bases, leaving 11 bases between them. The CDR3 nucleotides read TGTGCCAGCAGCTTAGATCGCGGGGGGCTGTTTTTT. It codes for CASSLDRGGLFF.

This clonotype was found a few times. This chain connects TRBV11-2 to TRBJ1-3, with 9 bases that match TRBD1. V shed 3 bases and J 1 base; nucleotides not matched to a gene: 4. This CDR3 is built from 16 residues. The V gene's germline CDR1 is SGHAT and CDR2 FQNNGV. DNA for the CDR3: TGTGCCAGCAGCTTCGGGACAGGGTTTTCTGGAAACACCATATATTTT. Protein product: CASSFGTGFSGNTIYF.

The chain combines TRBV24-1 with TRBJ2-2, with 11 bases that match TRBD1. The CDR3 is 18 residues long. Germline assignment: CDR1 KGHDR and CDR2 SFDVKD. The junction had 8 bases not matched to a gene; V was cut back by 4 bases and J by 2 bases. This CDR3 reads CATSDPEGQGGNTGELFF. CDR3 in DNA: TGTGCCACCAGTGACCCAGAGGGACAGGGGGGTAACACCGGGGAGCTGTTTTTT.

This rearrangement joins TRBV7-6 to TRBJ2-3, with 7 positions matching TRBD2. The CDR3 loop spans 17 amino acids. Germline lookup yields CDR1 SGHVS and CDR2 FNYEAQ. V gave up 4 bases and J gave up 0 bases; unmatched junction bases: 10. CDR3: CASSSGRRGSSTDTQYF. In nucleotides, the CDR3 is TGTGCCAGCAGCTCCGGGAGGCGGGGTTCTAGCACAGATACGCAGTATTTT.

The chain is built from TRBV6-5 and TRBJ1-1, with D possibly matching TRBD1 (5 bases). Germline lookup yields CDR1 MNHEY and CDR2 SVGAGI. V was shortened by 8 bases and J by 6 bases, with 16 bases between the two germline ends. The CDR3 contains 13 residues. The CDR3 is CASVPGGGPEAFF. CDR3 sequence (DNA): TGTGCCAGCGTCCCTGGGGGGGGACCTGAAGCTTTCTTT.

This clonotype was counted a few times. J is TRBJ2-1 and V is TRBV14; 12 nucleotides agree with TRBD2. With 4 bases clipped from V and 6 bases from J, the junction kept 4 bases outside the gene matches. CDR3 length: 15 amino acids. The V gene's germline CDR1 is SGHDN and CDR2 FVKESK. The CDR3 protein is CASSLLAGGGNEQFF. CDR3 nucleotides: TGTGCCAGCAGCCTACTAGCGGGAGGTGGCAATGAGCAGTTCTTC. The complete variable domain, with remaining parts taken from reference TRBV14 and TRBJ2-1, reads EAGVTQFPSHSVIEKGQTVTLRCDPISGHDNLYWYRRVMGKEIKFLLHFVKESKQDESGMPNNRFLAERTGGTYSTLKVQPAELEDSGVYFCASSLLAGGGNEQFFGPGTRLTVL.

This chain uses TRBV7-2 with TRBJ2-1; D possibly corresponds to TRBD1 (6 bases). This CDR3 contains 15 residues. V was shortened by 5 bases and J by 4 bases, with 15 bases between the two germline ends. Per the germline V gene, CDR1 is SGHTA and CDR2 is FQGNSA. The CDR3 DNA follows: TGTGCCAGCAGCCCAAGGGACACACCATACAATGAGCAGTTCTTC. As protein: CASSPRDTPYNEQFF.

This chain joins TRBV6-2 or TRBV6-3 and TRBJ1-2; D perhaps matches TRBD1 (6 bases). Deletions cut 4 bases from V and 1 base from J, with 13 bases between. The CDR3 sequence is 15 residues long. Germline V gene data show CDR1 as MNHEY and CDR2 as SVGEGT. The CDR3 DNA reads TGTGCCAGCAGTTCCCCGATCAGGGGTAACTATGGCTACACCTTC. It encodes CASSSPIRGNYGYTF.

V and J are TRBV6-2 or TRBV6-3 and TRBJ2-3; D is possibly TRBD2 (6 bases). The CDR3 has 14 amino acids. Looked up from germline, CDR1 is MNHEY and CDR2 is SVGEGT. V was clipped by 3 bases and J by 10 bases, with 17 bases between them. The CDR3 region is CASSYSNKGGAQYF. CDR3 DNA: TGTGCCAGCAGTTATTCCAACAAGGGAGGTGCGCAGTATTTT.

This clonotype was counted at least ten times. This chain uses TRBV7-2 with TRBJ1-5; TRBD1 agrees at 11 bases. From germline, CDR1 is SGHTA and CDR2 FQGNSA. There are 15 residues in the CDR3. Unmatched junction bases numbered 5, after V lost 4 bases and J lost 6 bases. CDR3 DNA sequence: TGTGCCAGCAGCTCTCAGGGACAGGGGGGTCAGCCCCAGCATTTT. Protein: CASSSQGQGGQPQHF.

V gene TRBV12-5 combines with J gene TRBJ1-1; D perhaps matches TRBD1 (5 bases). Germline V gene sequence: CDR1 LGHNT, CDR2 FRNRAP. There are 12 residues in the CDR3. The V and J ends lost 6 bases and 6 bases respectively, with 11 bases between them. The CDR3 reads CASGPGGSEAFF. The CDR3 nucleotides are TGTGCTAGTGGCCCGGGGGGTTCTGAAGCTTTCTTT.

The chain uses TRBV19 and TRBJ2-5; 9 bases are shared with TRBD2. The CDR3 extends over 15 amino acids. V was clipped by 6 bases and J by 5 bases; unmatched bases: 10. In germline, CDR1 is LNHDA, CDR2 SQIVND (reference sequence). The CDR3 nucleotides are TGTGCCAGTAGCTCGACTAGCGGAGTGGAGGAGACCCAGTACTTC. It specifies CASSSTSGVEETQYF.

This chain joins TRBV7-9 and TRBJ2-7; D might be TRBD2 (5 bases). The CDR3 consists of 13 residues. V shed 3 bases and J shed 3 bases, with 9 bases lying between them. Germline V gene sequence: CDR1 SEHNR, CDR2 FQNEAQ (reference sequence). CDR3 protein: CASSLSGYYEQYV. The CDR3 bases are TGTGCCAGCAGCTTGTCGGGATACTACGAGCAGTACGTC.

The chain employs TRBV7-8 and TRBJ2-7; TRBD2 is a possible D gene (6 bases). Trimming took off 4 bases at V and 4 bases at J, with 14 bases between the two ends. CDR1 and CDR2 from the germline V gene are SGHVS and FQNEAQ. The CDR3 has 14 residues. CDR3: CASSWRASAYEQYF. The CDR3 DNA reads TGTGCCAGCAGCTGGAGGGCTTCGGCATACGAGCAGTACTTC.

The chain joins TRBV20-1 to TRBJ2-7; 9 nucleotides agree with TRBD2. The junction had 13 bases not matched to a gene; V was cut back by 5 bases and J by 2 bases. This CDR3 is built from 16 residues. Germline lookup yields CDR1 DFQATT and CDR2 SNEGSKA (reference sequence). CDR3 DNA sequence: TGCAGTGCTCAGGTTTATCTAGCGGGGCGCACCTACGAGCAGTACTTC. It codes for CSAQVYLAGRTYEQYF.

The chain recombines TRBV14 with TRBJ2-5, with D possibly TRBD1 on 5 matching bases. The CDR3 has 16 residues. CDR1 and CDR2 (germline): SGHDN, FVKESK. The germline V and J ends were trimmed by 2 bases and 2 bases, with 15 bases remaining between them. The CDR3: CASSQWSGHRQETQYF. The CDR3 DNA follows: TGTGCCAGCAGCCAATGGAGTGGACACCGACAAGAGACCCAGTACTTC. Full variable domain (rest looked up from reference TRBV14 and TRBJ2-5): EAGVTQFPSHSVIEKGQTVTLRCDPISGHDNLYWYRRVMGKEIKFLLHFVKESKQDESGMPNNRFLAERTGGTYSTLKVQPAELEDSGVYFCASSQWSGHRQETQYFGPGTRLLVL.

The chain couples TRBV11-3 to TRBJ2-3; D perhaps matches TRBD2 (6 bases). This CDR3 spans 15 amino acids. The germline CDR1 and CDR2 sequences are SGHNT and YENEEA. V was shortened by 5 bases and J by 1 base, with 13 bases between the two germline ends. Here the CDR3 DNA reads TGTGCCAGCAGCGTCCGGGAGTTGGGCACAGATACGCAGTATTTT. Protein: CASSVRELGTDTQYF.

The CDR3 is CASSIRGLGGETQYF. For the CDR3, the DNA is TGTGCCAGCAGCATCCGGGGCCTCGGGGGGGAGACCCAGTACTTC. The chain recombines TRBV7-6 with TRBJ2-5; 7 positions match TRBD2. V was pared by 5 bases and J by 5 bases, with 11 bases of the junction left unmatched. This CDR3 contains 15 residues. The germline gives CDR1 SGHVS, CDR2 FNYEAQ.

The chain has TRBV25-1 and TRBJ1-3, with D unresolved. V was cut by 8 bases and J by 11 bases, with 16 bases left in between. CDR3 length: 12 amino acids. Germline-derived CDR1 and CDR2 are MGHDK and SYGVNS. The CDR3 DNA is TGTGCCAGCTCTAACCCCAGTCAGGCCATATATTTT. Translating it yields CASSNPSQAIYF. The complete variable domain, with remaining parts taken from reference TRBV25-1 and TRBJ1-3, reads EADIYQTPRYLVIGTGKKITLECSQTMGHDKMYWYQQDPGMELHLIHYSYGVNSTEKGDLSSESTVSRIRTEHFPLTLESARPSHTSQYLCASSNPSQAIYFGEGSWLTVV.

CDR3 DNA: TGTGCCAGCAGTTATGAGGGGGGCAGGGGGTGGAATAGTGGTCAGCCCCAGCATTTT. It translates to CASSYEGGRGWNSGQPQHF. V usage is TRBV7-9 and J usage is TRBJ1-5; 7 bases fit TRBD1. Germline CDR1 reads SEHNR; CDR2 reads FQNEAQ (reference sequence). V shed 6 bases and J 6 bases; nucleotides not matched to a gene: 23. This CDR3 spans 19 amino acids.

The genes are TRBV7-2 and TRBJ2-7; D might be TRBD1 or TRBD2, each matching 5 bases. The CDR3 is 13 amino acids. Germline CDR1 SGHTA, CDR2 FQGNSA. Trimming took 5 bases from V and 7 from J, leaving 15 bases between them. Here the CDR3 reads CASSPDSKGEQYF. CDR3 nucleotide sequence: TGTGCCAGCAGCCCGGACTCAAAGGGGGAGCAGTACTTC.

The chain is built from TRBV5-4 and TRBJ2-5, with TRBD1 identical over 10 bases. The CDR3 length is 14 residues. The V and J ends lost 4 bases and 4 bases, in that order; junction bases with no gene match: 4. From germline, CDR1 is SGHNT and CDR2 YYREEE (reference sequence). The CDR3 is CASSIRTGGETQYF. Written as DNA, the CDR3 is TGTGCCAGCAGCATCAGGACAGGGGGAGAGACCCAGTACTTC.

The chain recombines TRBV28 with TRBJ2-7; 11 nucleotides match TRBD2. The CDR3 length is 17 residues. Per the germline V gene, CDR1 is MDHEN and CDR2 is SYDVKM. V gave up 1 base and J gave up 3 bases; unmatched junction bases: 8. CDR3 sequence: CASSLSRTSGSVYEQYF. CDR3 nucleotides: TGTGCCAGCAGTTTATCCCGGACTAGCGGGTCGGTCTACGAGCAGTACTTC.

V and J are TRBV2 and TRBJ2-5; D is ambiguous. Per the germline V gene, CDR1 is SNHLY and CDR2 is FYNNEI. With 3 bases removed from V and 5 bases from J, the gap between germline ends came to 7 bases. The CDR3 is 12 amino acids. CDR3 sequence: CASSDIGETQYF. CDR3 sequence (DNA): TGTGCCAGCAGTGATATCGGGGAGACCCAGTACTTC.

Comments on this clonotype: The CDR3 end shows no conserved phenylalanine or tryptophan, and so a read error is likely. The genes are TRBV6-5 and TRBJ1-2, with D uncertain. V dropped 6 bases and J dropped 0 bases, with 8 bases sitting between them. Germline V lookup: CDR1 MNHEY, CDR2 SVGAGI. The CDR3 contains 13 residues. CDR3 loop: CASRLQPNYGYTL. In nucleotides, the CDR3 is TGTGCCAGCAGATTACAGCCTAACTATGGCTACACCCTC.